This T cell receptor (beta chain) derives from a study of shared clonotypes between healthy human individuals. Germline assignment: CDR1 SGHRS and CDR2 YFSETQ. With 4 bases removed from V and 7 bases from J, the gap between germline ends came to 17 bases. This CDR3 contains 14 residues. Study-level points and caveats: The study found lower generation probabilities in non-shared clonotypes than in those shared by all four donors.

This clone has more than one count but fewer than ten. The antigen remains undetermined. The method was immunoSEQ multiplex PCR; TCRdb's version includes in-frame clones alone and lacks a portion of them. The repertoire consists of approximately 320,000 clones, with 74% occurring once and the leading ten covering 10% to 13%. Specimen: memory CD4+ T cells sorted from blood. The subset was: CD45RA-negative fraction. The sequence came from a young man in good health. This chain uses TRBV5-1 with TRBJ1-1; maybe TRBD1 (5 bases). In DNA, the CDR3 is TGCGCCAGCAGCCTGGGGGGGAGCGGTGATGAAGCTTTCTTT. It codes for CASSLGGSGDEAFF.